Reported below is one TCR beta chain. The data originate from a study of blood T cell repertoires in COVID-19. Study information: PBMCs, B-cell-depleted T cells, or T cells were the source of the cDNA or gDNA that made up the material.

CDR1 is SGHAT and CDR2 is FQNNGV in the germline V gene. CDR3 length equals 16 residues. The trim removed 4 bases at V and 1 base at J, leaving 0 bases unmatched. Authors' methods: Using reference gene primer amplification, nucleated cell counts were estimated. Using immunoSEQ multiplex PCR, the repertoire was profiled, and TCRdb retains in-frame clones only, with some absent. Clone size and V and J calls were adopted from that table, with D and trimming inferred from the DNA. The table lists a few hundred thousand clones, around nine tenths of them singletons, with 1.4% in the top ten. Across about two dozen US areas, participants ranged in age from about 18 to 89 years.

The chain joins TRBV11-2 to TRBJ2-1, with TRBD2 matching over 14 bases. The TCR originated in a woman younger than 35 who had been exposed to COVID-19. What was sequenced was PBMCs or T cells enriched from blood (not recorded which). This CDR3 is CASSWTSGGSYNEQFF. DNA of the CDR3: TGTGCCAGCAGCTGGACTAGCGGGGGGTCCTACAATGAGCAGTTCTTC.